What follows are 23 T cell receptor beta chains derived from one specimen sequenced in a study of PD-L1 blockade in urothelial cancer. Clones were read by immunoSEQ multiplex PCR, and TCRdb kept only the in-frame ones, dropping some. The table lists around 45,000 clones, 80% of them singletons. Time point meaning: pretreatment peripheral blood. Sequenced here: PBMCs, sampled around atezolizumab (anti-PD-L1) treatment. These receptors were obtained from a man in his fifties or sixties with urothelial cancer.

This clone has only one observation. V gene TRBV7-2 combines with J gene TRBJ2-3, with no clear D. The CDR3 sequence is 12 residues long. Trimming pared 3 bases from V and 4 bases from J, leaving 5 bases between. The germline gives CDR1 SGHTA, CDR2 FQGNSA. Written as DNA, the CDR3 is TGTGCCAGCAGCTTCGGAGCAGATACGCAGTATTTT. Its protein product is CASSFGADTQYF.

The chain carries TRBV5-6 and TRBJ1-6; possible D gene TRBD1, 6 bases. V was trimmed by 5 bases and J by 1 base, leaving 10 bases between them. CDR1 and CDR2 from the germline V gene are SGHDT and YYEEEE. This CDR3 has 15 amino acids. This CDR3 reads CASRTGTSYNSPLHF. CDR3 sequence (DNA): TGTGCCAGCAGAACAGGGACGTCCTATAATTCACCCCTCCACTTT. Combining the CDR3 with reference TRBV5-6 and TRBJ1-6 gives the whole variable domain DAGVTQSPTHLIKTRGQQVTLRCSPKSGHDTVSWYQQALGQGPQFIFQYYEEEERQRGNFPDRFSGHQFPNYSSELNVNALLLGDSALYLCASRTGTSYNSPLHFGNGTRLTVT.

V and J are TRBV28 and TRBJ2-7; TRBD2 might be the D (6 bases). Between the trimmed V and J ends, which lost 1 base and 7 bases, there was a span of 17 bases. CDR1 and CDR2 from the germline V gene are MDHEN and SYDVKM. This CDR3 is built from 15 residues. The CDR3 protein is CASSLSRWGVGEQYF. For the CDR3, the DNA is TGTGCCAGCAGTTTATCCAGATGGGGGGTGGGAGAGCAGTACTTC.

V gene TRBV11-2 combines with J gene TRBJ2-1, with TRBD2 matching over 9 bases. This CDR3 is built from 16 residues. Germline-derived CDR1 and CDR2 are SGHAT and FQNNGV. Germline trimming cut 2 bases from V and 4 bases from J; bases unmatched to any gene: 6. CDR3 bases: TGTGCCAGCAGCTTAAGCGGGGGGACCCCATACAATGAGCAGTTCTTC. Translating gives CASSLSGGTPYNEQFF.

The J gene is TRBJ2-1, the V gene TRBV18; D is possibly TRBD2 (5 bases). Germline V CDR1 and CDR2: KGHSH, LQKENI. V dropped 6 bases and J dropped 9 bases, with 12 bases sitting between them. This CDR3 spans 12 amino acids. The CDR3 spells CASSRTSAEQFF. For the CDR3, the DNA is TGTGCCAGCTCGCGGACTTCGGCTGAGCAGTTCTTC.

The chain has TRBV27 and TRBJ1-5; D gene ambiguous. The CDR3 contains 16 residues. The V gene lost 5 bases and the J gene lost 6 bases, with 20 bases spanning the gap. Looked up from germline, CDR1 is MNHEY and CDR2 is SMNVEV (reference sequence). DNA for the CDR3: TGTGCCAGCAGTGCTACCGGAAGTGGACTTGGTCAGCCCCAGCATTTT. This codes for CASSATGSGLGQPQHF.

This rearrangement joins TRBV6-5 to TRBJ2-7; D may be TRBD2 (6 bases). The V and J ends lost 6 bases and 2 bases respectively, with 14 bases between them. Germline CDR1 reads MNHEY; CDR2 reads SVGAGI. The CDR3 loop spans 14 amino acids. The CDR3 reads CASRLGDSAYEQYF. Here the CDR3 DNA reads TGTGCCAGCAGGTTGGGGGACTCTGCCTACGAGCAGTACTTC.

The chain is built from TRBV5-1 and TRBJ2-5; 8 bases map to TRBD2. Germline V lookup: CDR1 SGHRS, CDR2 YFSETQ. Trimming at V came to 3 bases and at J to 5 bases, leaving 9 bases not matched to a gene. This CDR3 is built from 15 residues. The CDR3 reads CASSSGGRYGETQYF. DNA of the CDR3: TGCGCCAGCAGCTCTGGCGGGAGGTACGGGGAGACCCAGTACTTC.

The chain recombines TRBV5-6 with TRBJ2-2; 7 bases fit TRBD2. CDR3 size: 19 residues. J gave up 0 bases and V 4 bases, and 15 bases lay outside the gene matches. CDR1 is SGHDT and CDR2 is YYEEEE in the germline V gene. Here the CDR3 reads CASSAEWGGGFSNTGELFF. CDR3 nucleotide sequence: TGTGCCAGCAGCGCAGAGTGGGGGGGTGGTTTTTCGAACACCGGGGAGCTGTTTTTT.

The V call is TRBV6-1, the J call TRBJ2-5; TRBD2 might be the D (5 bases). This CDR3 has 14 amino acids. Germline lookup yields CDR1 MNHNS and CDR2 SASEGT. V was trimmed by 6 bases and J by 2 bases, leaving 13 bases between them. In nucleotides, the CDR3 is TGTGCCAGCAGCTCTTTCCCGGGGCAAGAGACCCAGTACTTC. It yields the protein CASSSFPGQETQYF.

This clone was seen more than once but under ten times. The V call is TRBV5-6, the J call TRBJ2-7, with 7 nucleotides matching TRBD2. With V trimmed by 4 bases and J by 5 bases, 12 bases remained unmatched. The CDR3 is 15 residues long. Germline assignment: CDR1 SGHDT and CDR2 YYEEEE. DNA for the CDR3: TGTGCCAGCAGCCCTTGGGCGGGGGTGTGGAACGAGCAGTACTTC. This gives the protein CASSPWAGVWNEQYF.

The chain links TRBV10-3 to TRBJ2-1, with 11 nucleotides matching TRBD2. The CDR3 runs 14 residues. Trimming at V came to 10 bases and at J to 4 bases, leaving 6 bases not matched to a gene. Germline lookup yields CDR1 ENHRY and CDR2 SYGVKD. CDR3 bases: TGTGCCACGGCTGGGACTAGCGGTTACAATGAGCAGTTCTTC. Its translation is CATAGTSGYNEQFF.

This chain uses TRBV5-5 with TRBJ2-3, with 11 bases identical to TRBD2. The CDR3 is 16 residues long. From germline, CDR1 is SGHKS and CDR2 YYEKEE (reference sequence). The J segment lost 3 bases and the V segment lost 0 bases, leaving 3 bases of the junction unmatched. The CDR3 region has the DNA TGTGCCAGCAGCTTGGTCCTAGCGGGAGGAACAGATACGCAGTATTTT. This encodes CASSLVLAGGTDTQYF.

The V and J genes are TRBV28 and TRBJ1-1; D possibly corresponds to TRBD1 (5 bases). This CDR3 is 14 amino acids long. Trimming cost V 3 bases and J 5 bases, with 13 bases left between them. From germline, CDR1 is MDHEN and CDR2 SYDVKM. This chain's CDR3 is CASSLGQGGTEAFF. Here the CDR3 DNA reads TGTGCCAGCAGTTTGGGGCAGGGTGGAACTGAAGCTTTCTTT.

The rearrangement links TRBV19 to TRBJ1-5; no reliable D call. V lost 3 bases and J 4 bases, leaving 10 bases between the germline ends. The germline CDR1 and CDR2 sequences are LNHDA and SQIVND (reference sequence). This CDR3 spans 14 amino acids. The DNA of the CDR3 is TGTGCCAGTAGTATGAACACCATAAATCAGCCCCAGCATTTT. Its translation: CASSMNTINQPQHF. The variable domain in full, completed from reference TRBV19 and TRBJ1-5, reads DGGITQSPKYLFRKEGQNVTLSCEQNLNHDAMYWYRQDPGQGLRLIYYSQIVNDFQKGDIAEGYSVSREKKESFPLTVTSAQKNPTAFYLCASSMNTINQPQHFGDGTRLSIL.

This chain links TRBV9 with TRBJ1-1, with a possible D match to TRBD1 (6 bases). CDR1 and CDR2 from the germline V gene are SGDLS and YYNGEE. This CDR3 spans 16 amino acids. Trimming took 0 bases from V and 1 from J, leaving 13 bases between them. CDR3 nucleotide sequence: TGTGCCAGCAGCGTAGCCCCGGTGGGGGCGAACACTGAAGCTTTCTTT. Its translation is CASSVAPVGANTEAFF. Together with reference TRBV9 and TRBJ1-1, the CDR3 gives the full variable domain: DSGVTQTPKHLITATGQRVTLRCSPRSGDLSVYWYQQSLDQGLQFLIQYYNGEERAKGNILERFSAQQFPDLHSELNLSSLELGDSALYFCASSVAPVGANTEAFFGQGTRLTVV.

The chain combines TRBV10-2 with TRBJ1-5, with D uncertain. Trimming pared 7 bases from V and 9 bases from J, leaving 10 bases between. The germline V gene encodes CDR1 WSHSY and CDR2 SAAADI. This CDR3 is 11 amino acids long. In DNA form, the CDR3 reads TGCGCCAGCACTGTTCCGGGGCCCCAGCATTTT. Residues: CASTVPGPQHF.

This sequence joins TRBV7-8 and TRBJ1-4; weak D call: TRBD1 (6 bases). The CDR3 runs to 16 residues. Germline V gene data show CDR1 as SGHVS and CDR2 as FQNEAQ. The V and J ends lost 5 bases and 6 bases respectively, with 19 bases between them. CDR3 in DNA: TGTGCCAGCAGCCCCAACCGGGGCAGGGGCGATGAAAAACTGTTTTTT. It encodes CASSPNRGRGDEKLFF.

The V and J genes are TRBV5-5 and TRBJ2-3; the match to TRBD2 covers 11 bases. The germline V gene has CDR1 SGHKS and CDR2 YYEKEE (reference sequence). This CDR3 is built from 15 residues. V dropped 4 bases and J dropped 4; count of bases not matched to a gene: 5. DNA for the CDR3: TGTGCCAGCAGCCCCCTAGCGGGGGGAGCAGATACGCAGTATTTT. Residues: CASSPLAGGADTQYF.

The V gene is TRBV28, the J gene TRBJ2-1; TRBD2 matches at 7 bases. With 4 bases clipped from V and 11 bases from J, the junction kept 17 bases outside the gene matches. From germline, CDR1 is MDHEN and CDR2 SYDVKM. This CDR3 spans 16 amino acids. The CDR3 sequence is CASSSPSSGLTPQQFF. For the CDR3, the DNA is TGTGCCAGCAGTTCCCCTTCTAGCGGACTCACGCCCCAGCAGTTCTTC.

The chain is built from TRBV28 and TRBJ1-2, with 7 bases identical to TRBD1. V shed 10 bases and J 3 bases; nucleotides not matched to a gene: 5. Germline assignment: CDR1 MDHEN and CDR2 SYDVKM. CDR3 length: 12 residues. DNA for the CDR3: TGTGCCACCAATACAGGGGACTATGGCTACACCTTC. Its protein is CATNTGDYGYTF.

CDR3 sequence reads: CASSPGWGDEKLFF. DNA of the CDR3: TGTGCCAGCAGCCCGGGTTGGGGAGATGAAAAACTGTTTTTT. V is TRBV5-5 and J is TRBJ1-4; unclear D gene. With 4 bases removed from V and 6 bases from J, the gap between germline ends came to 13 bases. The CDR3 consists of 14 residues. CDR1 SGHKS and CDR2 YYEKEE come from the germline V gene (reference sequence).

V is TRBV6-5 and J is TRBJ2-7; TRBD1 matches 10 bases. V trimming: 4 bases; J trimming: 2 bases; junction bases outside the gene matches: 5. The germline V gene encodes CDR1 MNHEY and CDR2 SVGAGI. This CDR3 region has 15 residues. This CDR3 reads CASSSPGQGTYEQYF. The CDR3 DNA sequence: TGTGCCAGCAGTTCTCCGGGACAGGGGACCTACGAGCAGTACTTC.